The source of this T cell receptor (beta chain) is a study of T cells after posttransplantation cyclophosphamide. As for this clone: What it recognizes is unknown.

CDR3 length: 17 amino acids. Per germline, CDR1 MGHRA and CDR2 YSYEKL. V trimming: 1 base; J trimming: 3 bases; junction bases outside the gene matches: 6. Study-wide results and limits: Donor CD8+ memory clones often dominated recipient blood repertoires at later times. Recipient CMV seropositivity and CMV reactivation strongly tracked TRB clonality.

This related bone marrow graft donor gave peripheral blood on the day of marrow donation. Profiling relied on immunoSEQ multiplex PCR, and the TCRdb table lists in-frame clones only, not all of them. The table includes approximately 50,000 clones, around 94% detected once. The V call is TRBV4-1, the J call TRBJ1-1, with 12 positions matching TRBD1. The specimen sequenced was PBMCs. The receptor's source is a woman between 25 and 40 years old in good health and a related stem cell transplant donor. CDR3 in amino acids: CASSQVGQGARYTEAFF. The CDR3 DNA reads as TGCGCCAGCAGCCAAGTGGGACAGGGGGCAAGGTACACTGAAGCTTTCTTT.